The 23 T cell receptor beta chains below come from one sample, sequenced in a study of blood T cell repertoires in COVID-19. Generated by immunoSEQ multiplex PCR, the TCRdb table keeps only in-frame clones and is missing some. The sample gives about 150,000 clones, 75% to 80% of which show up once; more than 11% is in the top ten. The sequenced sample consisted of peripheral blood. All receptors derive from a woman older than 75 with acute or convalescent COVID-19.

The J gene is TRBJ2-1, the V gene TRBV5-1, with 9 positions matching TRBD1. In germline, CDR1 is SGHRS, CDR2 YFSETQ. After removal of 0 bases from V and 6 bases from J, the junction contained 1 base not matched to a gene. This CDR3 comprises 14 residues. The CDR3 DNA reads as TGCGCCAGCAGCTTGGGGGACAGGGCCAATGAGCAGTTCTTC. Translating it yields CASSLGDRANEQFF. Based on the CDR3 plus reference TRBV5-1 and TRBJ2-1, the full variable domain is KAGVTQTPRYLIKTRGQQVTLSCSPISGHRSVSWYQQTPGQGLQFLFEYFSETQRNKGNFPGRFSGRQFSNSRSEMNVSTLELGDSALYLCASSLGDRANEQFFGPGTRLTVL.

V usage is TRBV5-1 and J usage is TRBJ1-2; 7 bases are shared with TRBD1. Germline V lookup: CDR1 SGHRS, CDR2 YFSETQ. Trimming took 1 base from V and 6 from J; bases not matched to a gene: 6. The CDR3 spans 14 residues. The chain's CDR3 is CASSLKGAGDGYTF. As DNA, the CDR3 is TGCGCCAGCAGCTTGAAGGGGGCAGGGGATGGCTACACCTTC.

The rearrangement joins TRBV19 to TRBJ1-2; 12 nucleotides match TRBD1. The ends lost 3 bases at V and 7 bases at J; junction bases unmatched: 12. The CDR3 length is 17 residues. From germline, CDR1 is LNHDA and CDR2 SQIVND (reference sequence). The CDR3 is CASSIKMAGTGGRGYTF. The CDR3 nucleotides read TGTGCCAGTAGTATTAAGATGGCCGGGACAGGGGGCCGTGGCTACACCTTC.

The V gene is TRBV27, the J gene TRBJ2-1, with 8 bases that match TRBD2. This CDR3 spans 15 amino acids. The junction had 7 bases not matched to a gene; V was cut back by 5 bases and J by 4 bases. Germline-derived CDR1 and CDR2 are MNHEY and SMNVEV (reference sequence). DNA for the CDR3: TGTGCCAGCAGTCCGGGGACTAGTGGTTACAATGAGCAGTTCTTC. Translation: CASSPGTSGYNEQFF.

This clone was seen only a few times. This sequence joins TRBV3-1 (or the pseudogene TRBV3-2) and TRBJ1-6; tentative D call: TRBD1 (5 bases). With 0 bases removed from V and 6 bases from J, the gap between germline ends came to 12 bases. Germline values: CDR1 LGHDT, CDR2 YNNKEL (reference sequence). This CDR3 has 16 residues. In DNA, the CDR3 is TGTGCCAGCAGCCAAGATCTGGAACAGGTTAATTCACCCCTCCACTTT. Protein sequence: CASSQDLEQVNSPLHF.

The rearrangement joins TRBV30 to TRBJ2-2; a weak D match, TRBD1 (6 bases). The CDR3 covers 14 residues. Germline V lookup: CDR1 GTSNPN, CDR2 SVGIG (reference sequence). Trimming took off 3 bases at V and 5 bases at J, with 13 bases between the two ends. The CDR3 bases are TGTGCCTGGAGCTTGGACAGCGGAACCGGGGAGCTGTTTTTT. Encoded protein: CAWSLDSGTGELFF.

J is TRBJ2-1 and V is TRBV18, with 8 nucleotides matching TRBD1. CDR1 and CDR2 from the germline V gene are KGHSH and LQKENI. J gave up 4 bases and V 0 bases, and 2 bases lay outside the gene matches. The CDR3 has 15 amino acids. The CDR3 nucleotides read TGTGCCAGCTCACCACCCGGGACAGGTTACAATGAGCAGTTCTTC. This translates into CASSPPGTGYNEQFF. Full variable domain (rest looked up from reference TRBV18 and TRBJ2-1): NAGVMQNPRHLVRRRGQEARLRCSPMKGHSHVYWYRQLPEEGLKFMVYLQKENIIDESGMPKERFSAEFPKEGPSILRIQQVVRGDSAAYFCASSPPGTGYNEQFFGPGTRLTVL.

The chain links TRBV24-1 to TRBJ2-2, with 9 positions matching TRBD1. This CDR3 spans 16 amino acids. V shed 5 bases and J 1 base; nucleotides not matched to a gene: 4. The germline V gene encodes CDR1 KGHDR and CDR2 SFDVKD. In DNA, the CDR3 is TGTGCCACCAGTGGTAAGGGACAGGGGAACACCGGGGAGCTGTTTTTT. It encodes CATSGKGQGNTGELFF.

This clone was picked up one time. V is TRBV7-9 and J is TRBJ2-1; 10 bases agree with TRBD2. The V and J ends lost 5 bases and 5 bases, in that order; junction bases with no gene match: 6. CDR3 size: 15 residues. Germline V gene data show CDR1 as SEHNR and CDR2 as FQNEAQ (reference sequence). CDR3 sequence: CASSVGLADNNEQFF. The CDR3 nucleotides are TGTGCCAGCAGCGTCGGACTAGCGGATAACAATGAGCAGTTCTTC.

The chain has TRBV19 and TRBJ1-1, with TRBD1 matching 11 bases. Unmatched junction bases numbered 7, after V lost 4 bases and J lost 3 bases. Germline V gives CDR1 LNHDA, CDR2 SQIVND (reference sequence). The CDR3 has 16 residues. The CDR3 protein is CASSRTGGGGDTEAFF. The CDR3 nucleotides read TGTGCCAGTAGTAGGACAGGGGGCGGAGGGGACACTGAAGCTTTCTTT.

This clone has only a few counts. The gene calls are TRBV7-2 and TRBJ2-7, with D possibly TRBD2 on 6 matching bases. This CDR3 has 16 residues. V dropped 5 bases and J dropped 2 bases, with 19 bases sitting between them. Germline values: CDR1 SGHTA, CDR2 FQGNSA. The CDR3 here is CASSQILPSATYEQYF. The CDR3 bases are TGTGCCAGCAGCCAAATTTTGCCTAGCGCCACCTACGAGCAGTACTTC.

This clone was seen a few times. The rearrangement joins TRBV7-2 to TRBJ1-1; D unclear. V shed 4 bases and J shed 1 base, with 10 bases lying between them. The CDR3 consists of 14 residues. CDR1 and CDR2 (germline): SGHTA, FQGNSA. In DNA form, the CDR3 reads TGTGCCAGCAGCTCCACTCATAGGAACACTGAAGCTTTCTTT. Amino acids: CASSSTHRNTEAFF.

The chain couples TRBV9 to TRBJ2-5, with TRBD2 matching over 8 bases. Germline V lookup: CDR1 SGDLS, CDR2 YYNGEE. The J segment lost 5 bases and the V segment lost 2 bases, leaving 8 bases of the junction unmatched. The CDR3 consists of 15 residues. The CDR3 here is CASSVDGGAWETQYF. The CDR3 DNA is TGTGCCAGCAGCGTCGACGGGGGGGCGTGGGAGACCCAGTACTTC.

The chain carries TRBV5-8 and TRBJ2-7; no clear D. Germline-derived CDR1 and CDR2 are SGHTS and YDEGEE. The CDR3 totals 16 residues. Deletions cut 4 bases from V and 0 bases from J, with 17 bases between. CDR3 region: CASSEGTGPRSYEQYF. The CDR3 DNA reads as TGTGCCAGCAGCGAAGGCACGGGTCCCCGCTCCTACGAGCAGTACTTC.

As concerns this clone: The same CDR3 arises from other DNA sequences in this sample as well. The chain links TRBV5-1 to TRBJ1-1; unclear D gene. V shed 4 bases and J shed 2 bases, with 12 bases lying between them. The CDR3 length is 14 residues. CDR1 is SGHRS and CDR2 is YFSETQ in the germline V gene. The CDR3 spells CASSPGPGNTEAFF. In DNA form, the CDR3 reads TGCGCCAGCAGCCCTGGGCCGGGAAACACTGAAGCTTTCTTT.

V and J are TRBV19 and TRBJ2-5, with no clear D. This CDR3 spans 13 amino acids. Germline V gene sequence: CDR1 LNHDA, CDR2 SQIVND (reference sequence). V lost 6 bases to trimming and J lost 1 base, with 9 bases between them. CDR3: CASRKLSQETQYF. The DNA for the CDR3 is TGTGCCAGTAGGAAACTGAGCCAAGAGACCCAGTACTTC.

The chain couples TRBV28 to TRBJ2-1, with TRBD2 matching over 8 bases. CDR3 length: 16 amino acids. After removal of 5 bases from V and 7 bases from J, the junction contained 13 bases not matched to a gene. Germline lookup yields CDR1 MDHEN and CDR2 SYDVKM. The CDR3, as DNA: TGTGCCAGCAGTCAAACCGGGACTAGGGGGTCTAATGAGCAGTTCTTC. Translating it yields CASSQTGTRGSNEQFF.

V is TRBV7-8 and J is TRBJ2-3; TRBD1 aligns across 7 bases. Trimming cost V 5 bases and J 5 bases; bases outside gene matches: 7. CDR3 size: 14 residues. The germline CDR1 and CDR2 sequences are SGHVS and FQNEAQ. CDR3 nucleotide sequence: TGTGCCAGCAGCAAATTAACAGGGGTAGATACGCAGTATTTT. Translated: CASSKLTGVDTQYF.

The chain combines TRBV19 with TRBJ1-2; D is unresolved. Germline-derived CDR1 and CDR2 are LNHDA and SQIVND (reference sequence). V gave up 6 bases and J gave up 4 bases, with 15 bases separating them. CDR3 length equals 14 residues. The CDR3 DNA reads TGTGCCAGTAGGAGTTCCCAAGATTCCTATGGCTACACCTTC. Its translation is CASRSSQDSYGYTF.

V is TRBV11-2 and J is TRBJ2-1; 12 bases align to TRBD2. This CDR3 comprises 16 residues. From germline, CDR1 is SGHAT and CDR2 FQNNGV. J lost 10 bases, V lost 2 bases, and 9 bases had no gene match. The CDR3 loop is CASSLTLAGGPGEQFF. The CDR3 DNA sequence: TGTGCCAGCAGCTTAACCCTAGCGGGAGGGCCGGGGGAGCAGTTCTTC.

The chain links TRBV19 to TRBJ2-7; 11 nucleotides agree with TRBD2. Germline CDR1 reads LNHDA; CDR2 reads SQIVND (reference sequence). There are 18 residues in the CDR3. The V gene end was trimmed by 7 bases and the J gene end by 0 bases; junction bases not matched to a gene: 14. DNA for the CDR3: TGTGCCAGTACACCCTCTAGGACTAGCGGGCTATACTCCTACGAGCAGTACTTC. Its translation: CASTPSRTSGLYSYEQYF.

This chain links TRBV29-1 with TRBJ2-7, with D tentatively TRBD2 (7 bases). The CDR3 extends over 15 amino acids. V lost 5 bases and J 3 bases, leaving 20 bases between the germline ends. Germline CDR1 SQVTM, CDR2 ANQGSEA. CDR3 protein: CSVLEGRGGYYEQYF. The DNA of the CDR3 is TGCAGCGTTTTGGAAGGGAGGGGGGGCTACTACGAGCAGTACTTC.

The V gene is TRBV7-3, the J gene TRBJ2-1; 7 bases line up with TRBD1. CDR1 SGHTA and CDR2 FQGTGA come from the germline V gene. CDR3 length: 18 amino acids. V was pared by 2 bases and J by 5 bases, with 15 bases of the junction left unmatched. The CDR3 region is CASSLEPDRADVNNEQFF. The DNA of the CDR3 is TGTGCCAGCAGCTTAGAACCAGACAGGGCGGATGTTAACAATGAGCAGTTCTTC.